This T cell receptor beta chain was documented in a study of radiotherapy plus CTLA-4 blockade in lung cancer. This CDR3 contains 13 residues. Between the trimmed V and J ends, which lost 2 bases and 9 bases, there was a span of 11 bases. CDR1 SSHAT and CDR2 FNYEAQ come from the germline V gene (reference sequence). Measured with immunoSEQ multiplex PCR; TCRdb has only the in-frame clones, and not every one. The data hold about 59,000 clones, with 72% observed a single time. The rearrangement joins TRBV7-7 to TRBJ2-1; possible D gene TRBD1, 5 bases. Sequenced here: peripheral blood, sampled from a patient treated with radiotherapy plus ipilimumab. The sequence derives from a human donor with non-small cell lung cancer whose response to radiotherapy plus ipilimumab could not be evaluated. The CDR3 DNA follows: TGTGCCAGCAGCTTATCAGACAGCCGTGAGCAGTTCTTC. Translated, it gives CASSLSDSREQFF.